The 18 T cell receptor beta chains below all came from one sample that was sequenced in a study of PD-L1 blockade in urothelial cancer. Repertoires were generated with immunoSEQ multiplex PCR, while TCRdb's copy carries only in-frame clones and drops some. This sample has roughly 120,000 clones, with approximately 89% found just once. Time point specified: peripheral blood 6 weeks after treatment start. The source was PBMCs, collected around atezolizumab (anti-PD-L1) treatment. The receptor source for this set is a man between 60 and 75 years old with urothelial cancer.

The V gene is TRBV28, the J gene TRBJ2-7; weak D call: TRBD1 (6 bases). The CDR3 loop spans 13 amino acids. The V end was cut by 8 bases, the J end by 1 base, with 12 bases between. CDR1 and CDR2 (germline): MDHEN, SYDVKM. CDR3 coding DNA: TGTGCCAGCCTTACAGGGAATTCCTACGAGCAGTACTTC. Protein sequence: CASLTGNSYEQYF.

The rearrangement joins TRBV19 to TRBJ2-7; 7 positions agree with TRBD1. CDR1 is LNHDA, CDR2 SQIVND, per germline (reference sequence). This CDR3 has 15 residues. The V and J ends lost 3 bases and 2 bases, in that order; junction bases with no gene match: 7. CDR3 nucleotide sequence: TGTGCCAGTAGTATGGCGACAGGGATCACCTACGAGCAGTACTTC. Translating gives CASSMATGITYEQYF.

The rearrangement uses TRBV4-2 and TRBJ1-6; TRBD1 matches 8 bases. Germline CDR1 reads LGHNA; CDR2 reads YNFKEQ. The J segment lost 9 bases and the V segment lost 0 bases, leaving 7 bases of the junction unmatched. The CDR3 is 16 amino acids. The CDR3 spells CASSQEDQGASSPLHF. CDR3 in DNA: TGTGCCAGCAGCCAAGAAGACCAGGGGGCGAGTTCACCCCTCCACTTT.

This clone was found once. The genes are TRBV30 and TRBJ1-2, with 8 bases matching TRBD1. Per the germline V gene, CDR1 is GTSNPN and CDR2 is SVGIG (reference sequence). The length of the CDR3 is 13 residues. The ends lost 5 bases at V and 8 bases at J; junction bases unmatched: 10. The DNA for the CDR3 is TGTGCCTGGGCCCGGGACAGGCCTCGCGGCTACACCTTC. This gives the protein CAWARDRPRGYTF.

The chain couples TRBV11-2 to TRBJ2-3; 14 nucleotides agree with TRBD2. The CDR3 extends over 16 amino acids. Trimming cost V 5 bases and J 5 bases; bases outside gene matches: 6. Germline V gene sequence: CDR1 SGHAT, CDR2 FQNNGV. Written as DNA, the CDR3 is TGTGCCAGCAGCCCAGGGACTAGCGGGAGAGAAGATACGCAGTATTTT. Translated: CASSPGTSGREDTQYF.

The genes are TRBV7-9 and TRBJ2-1, with 9 bases matching TRBD2. Trimming removed 5 bases from V and 9 bases from J; junction bases left unmatched: 11. Looked up from germline, CDR1 is SEHNR and CDR2 is FQNEAQ (reference sequence). This CDR3 has 15 amino acids. CDR3 in DNA: TGTGCCAGCAGCCTAGAACCCGGGACTAGCAGTGAGCAGTTCTTC. It translates to CASSLEPGTSSEQFF.

The chain employs TRBV29-1 and TRBJ2-3; D may be TRBD2 (5 bases). The length of the CDR3 is 13 residues. Germline V CDR1 and CDR2: SQVTM, ANQGSEA. Trimming left V 2 bases short and J 6 bases short, with 12 bases between. The CDR3 DNA sequence: TGCAGCGTTGAAAAAACGGGGTCTGATACGCAGTATTTT. Amino acid sequence: CSVEKTGSDTQYF.

V and J are TRBV7-6 and TRBJ2-5, with 12 bases aligning to TRBD2. This CDR3 contains 15 residues. The trim removed 6 bases at V and 4 bases at J, leaving 6 bases unmatched. Germline V gene data show CDR1 as SGHVS and CDR2 as FNYEAQ. CDR3 sequence reads: CASRVLAGGGETQYF. DNA for the CDR3: TGTGCCAGCAGGGTCCTAGCGGGGGGGGGAGAGACCCAGTACTTC.

This clone came up once. The chain is built from TRBV5-1 and TRBJ1-4, with 7 nucleotides matching TRBD1. After removal of 4 bases from V and 1 base from J, the junction contained 1 base not matched to a gene. The germline V gene encodes CDR1 SGHRS and CDR2 YFSETQ. The CDR3 runs to 14 residues. CDR3 sequence reads: CASSPGGTNEKLFF. The DNA of the CDR3 is TGCGCCAGCAGCCCAGGGGGAACTAATGAAAAACTGTTTTTT. The full variable domain, in which reference TRBV5-1 and TRBJ1-4 provide the parts outside the CDR3, is KAGVTQTPRYLIKTRGQQVTLSCSPISGHRSVSWYQQTPGQGLQFLFEYFSETQRNKGNFPGRFSGRQFSNSRSEMNVSTLELGDSALYLCASSPGGTNEKLFFGSGTQLSVL.

This rearrangement joins TRBV19 to TRBJ2-5; D perhaps matches TRBD1 (5 bases). V was cut by 6 bases and J by 3 bases, with 8 bases left in between. This CDR3 comprises 12 residues. In germline, CDR1 is LNHDA, CDR2 SQIVND (reference sequence). DNA for the CDR3: TGTGCCAGTAGCAGGGCGAAAGAGACCCAGTACTTC. Its protein product is CASSRAKETQYF. The full variable domain, its missing parts supplied by reference TRBV19 and TRBJ2-5, is DGGITQSPKYLFRKEGQNVTLSCEQNLNHDAMYWYRQDPGQGLRLIYYSQIVNDFQKGDIAEGYSVSREKKESFPLTVTSAQKNPTAFYLCASSRAKETQYFGPGTRLLVL.

The V and J genes are TRBV28 and TRBJ1-3; 7 bases agree with TRBD1. V was clipped by 5 bases and J by 3 bases; unmatched bases: 7. Germline lookup yields CDR1 MDHEN and CDR2 SYDVKM. The CDR3 loop spans 15 amino acids. The CDR3 spells CASSIGQARGNTIYF. Here the CDR3 DNA reads TGTGCCAGCAGTATCGGACAGGCTCGTGGAAACACCATATATTTT.

The chain couples TRBV15 to TRBJ2-5; TRBD2 might be the D (5 bases). The V gene's germline CDR1 is LNHNV and CDR2 YYDKDF (reference sequence). This CDR3 contains 17 residues. Trimming left V 8 bases short and J 3 bases short, with 25 bases between. The CDR3 sequence: CATPAITSGGCKETQYF. Written as DNA, the CDR3 is TGTGCCACCCCAGCCATAACCTCCGGCGGGTGTAAAGAGACCCAGTACTTC.

V gene TRBV7-2 combines with J gene TRBJ2-3; D is perhaps TRBD2 (5 bases). The germline V gene encodes CDR1 SGHTA and CDR2 FQGNSA. The CDR3 extends over 14 amino acids. V shed 4 bases and J shed 6 bases, with 14 bases lying between them. CDR3 nucleotide sequence: TGTGCCAGCAGCTCCCCCGGGGAGAGTGATACGCAGTATTTT. Amino acid sequence: CASSSPGESDTQYF.

The J gene is TRBJ2-2, the V gene TRBV5-1; TRBD1 aligns across 8 bases. The CDR3 has 16 residues. Losses at the gene ends were 4 bases for V and 0 bases for J; bases not matched to a gene: 5. From germline, CDR1 is SGHRS and CDR2 YFSETQ. The CDR3 protein is CASSGQGLANTGELFF. The CDR3, as DNA: TGCGCCAGCAGCGGACAGGGTTTGGCGAACACCGGGGAGCTGTTTTTT.

CDR3 nucleotide sequence: TGCGCCAGCAGTCAATCGGTGCCAAGTGTACGCAGGGCCAGAGAGACCCAGTACTTC. Its translation is CASSQSVPSVRRARETQYF. This chain connects TRBV23-1 to TRBJ2-5; D is possibly TRBD1 (5 bases). TRBV23-1 is designated an ORF whose function remains uncertain. This CDR3 region has 19 residues. The germline V and J ends were trimmed by 0 bases and 4 bases, with 24 bases remaining between them.

This clone came up once. The chain is built from TRBV27 and TRBJ2-2; D perhaps matches TRBD2 (7 bases). The germline V gene encodes CDR1 MNHEY and CDR2 SMNVEV (reference sequence). This CDR3 comprises 17 residues. Trimming stripped 2 bases from V and 1 base from J, with 14 bases between. CDR3 coding DNA: TGTGCCAGCAGTTTAGAAGGAGGGGGGGGGAACACCGGGGAGCTGTTTTTT. It encodes CASSLEGGGGNTGELFF.

This clone has a single count. The V and J genes are TRBV7-8 and TRBJ2-1; 7 bases agree with TRBD2. The V segment lost 5 bases and the J segment 4 bases; nucleotides outside the gene matches: 5. This CDR3 contains 14 residues. The germline CDR1 and CDR2 sequences are SGHVS and FQNEAQ. In nucleotides, the CDR3 is TGTGCCAGCAGCGGGGACTACCCGTACAATGAGCAGTTCTTC. Translating it yields CASSGDYPYNEQFF.

The chain employs TRBV30 and TRBJ1-6; the match to TRBD1 covers 8 bases. Germline V CDR1 and CDR2: GTSNPN, SVGIG (reference sequence). Trimming removed 5 bases from V and 7 bases from J; junction bases left unmatched: 1. The CDR3 totals 12 residues. This chain's CDR3 is CAWDRGNSPLHF. The CDR3 coding sequence is TGTGCCTGGGACAGGGGCAATTCACCCCTCCACTTT. Together with reference TRBV30 and TRBJ1-6, the CDR3 gives the full variable domain: SQTIHQWPATLVQPVGSPLSLECTVEGTSNPNLYWYRQAAGRGLQLLFYSVGIGQISSEVPQNLSASRPQDRQFILSSKKLLLSDSGFYLCAWDRGNSPLHFGNGTRLTVT.